Listed below are T cell receptor beta chains from one sample, sequenced in a study of blood T cell repertoires in COVID-19. Assay used: immunoSEQ multiplex PCR; TCRdb lists only in-frame clones, some missing. The table has a few hundred thousand clones, around nine tenths seen once. Sequenced: peripheral blood. The source is a woman aged 55-70 years with COVID-19, enrolled during active disease. Each CDR3 is given without its conserved first and last residue.

TRBV6-6	TRBJ1-1	ASSYPEAVRNTEAF
TRBV5-1	TRBJ1-3	ASSLSSQLSGNTIY
TRBV10-3	TRBJ1-2	AISGGVPIQNYGYT
TRBV4-2	TRBJ2-7	ASSQGTSGFPRDFEQY
TRBV3-1/TRBV3-2	TRBJ1-6	ASSQAGGLGSPLH
TRBV10-3	TRBJ2-7	ATKSGLAAGGQY
TRBV23-1	TRBJ2-5	ASSQLESGPLETQY
TRBV6-5	TRBJ1-2	ASETVVASYGYT
TRBV5-1	TRBJ1-2	ASRGQGVDYGYT
TRBV10-2	TRBJ2-5	ASRASGVQETQY
TRBV6-4	TRBJ1-1	ASSSEQGTEAF
TRBV13	TRBJ1-5	ASSFSRQDNQPQH
TRBV5-5	TRBJ1-1	ASSVGGLRALRGTEAF
TRBV6-5	TRBJ2-3	AGLGGGMTTQY
TRBV6-6	TRBJ2-7	ATCGTYTYEQY
TRBV7-6	TRBJ2-3	ASSSGLAGVITSTDTQY
TRBV16	TRBJ1-5	ASSQWEYSNQPQH
TRBV6-5	TRBJ1-1	ASSAGGQKAF
TRBV27	TRBJ2-7	ASSLSGTSYEQY
TRBV19	TRBJ2-7	ASSIKGLTYEQY
TRBV15	TRBJ1-2	ATSMDTYGYT
TRBV6-6	TRBJ1-3	ASSYSQGNTIY
TRBV7-2	TRBJ1-1	ASRSDRNTEAF
TRBV7-8	TRBJ1-4	ASSTDRQEKLF
TRBV4-1	TRBJ1-4	ASSQDRTDNEKLF
TRBV3-1/TRBV3-2	TRBJ2-2	ASSQGRRGGGSPGELF
TRBV6-5	TRBJ2-7	ASSYSSYLYEQY
TRBV7-6	TRBJ1-5	ASSQITGVNQPQH
TRBV18	TRBJ2-6	ASSPRRGGPSGANVLT
TRBV19	TRBJ2-2	ASSIGGQEHGELF
TRBV7-9	TRBJ2-3	ASSSGSYSDTQY
TRBV6-2/TRBV6-3	TRBJ2-2	ASSPTASENTGELF
TRBV10-3	TRBJ1-2	AITTGVFSGYT
TRBV27	TRBJ1-1	ASSLTGTGKTEAF
TRBV7-9	TRBJ2-3	ASSRLAGLTDTQY
TRBV18	TRBJ2-3	ASSPTGSTGGTQY
TRBV2	TRBJ1-5	ASRAGGTNQPQH
TRBV7-9	TRBJ1-2	ASSPDRGRVYGYT
TRBV9	TRBJ1-1	ASSVGSGRNTEAF
TRBV12-3/TRBV12-4	TRBJ1-1	ASMLGGDTEAF
TRBV6-1	TRBJ2-1	ASSEVLAVEQF
TRBV6-5	TRBJ1-2	ASSTSGGADYGYT
TRBV7-2	TRBJ2-1	ASSLRLAGAYNEQF
TRBV11-2	TRBJ2-4	ASSLDTSHPVKNIQY
TRBV5-1	TRBJ2-1	ASSQEGQGYNEQF
TRBV7-6	TRBJ2-7	ASSLEPDRGLGEQY
TRBV11-3	TRBJ2-7	ASSSPGQGRIYEQY
TRBV5-1	TRBJ2-5	ASSLYNRQETQY
TRBV25-1	TRBJ1-1	ASSELGLTGGRTEAF
TRBV5-5	TRBJ2-7	ASSSLDGTYEQY
TRBV11-2	TRBJ2-5	ASSSGGVQETQY
TRBV7-9	TRBJ2-2	ASSSMTGGLGTGELF
TRBV7-6	TRBJ1-2	ASSPGQAGGYT
TRBV3-1/TRBV3-2	TRBJ2-7	ASSLPTGGGQYEQY
TRBV3-1/TRBV3-2	TRBJ2-7	ASSQGSEQY
TRBV18	TRBJ1-2	ASSPASGFGGYT
TRBV27	TRBJ2-5	ASSSVGGAGETQY